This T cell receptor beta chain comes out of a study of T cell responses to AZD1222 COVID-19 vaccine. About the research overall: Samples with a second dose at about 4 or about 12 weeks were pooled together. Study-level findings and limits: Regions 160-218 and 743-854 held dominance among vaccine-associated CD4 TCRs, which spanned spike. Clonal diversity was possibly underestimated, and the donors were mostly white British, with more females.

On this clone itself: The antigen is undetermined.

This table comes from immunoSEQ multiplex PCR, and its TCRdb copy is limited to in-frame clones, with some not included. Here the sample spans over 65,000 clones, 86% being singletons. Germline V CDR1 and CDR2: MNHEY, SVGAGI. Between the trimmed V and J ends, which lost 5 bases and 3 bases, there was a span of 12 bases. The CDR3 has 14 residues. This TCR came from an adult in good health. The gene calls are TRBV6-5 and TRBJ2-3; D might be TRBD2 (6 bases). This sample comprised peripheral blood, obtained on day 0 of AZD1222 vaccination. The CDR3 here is CASSHLGGTDTQYF. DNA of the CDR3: TGTGCCAGCAGTCACCTGGGGGGAACAGATACGCAGTATTTT.